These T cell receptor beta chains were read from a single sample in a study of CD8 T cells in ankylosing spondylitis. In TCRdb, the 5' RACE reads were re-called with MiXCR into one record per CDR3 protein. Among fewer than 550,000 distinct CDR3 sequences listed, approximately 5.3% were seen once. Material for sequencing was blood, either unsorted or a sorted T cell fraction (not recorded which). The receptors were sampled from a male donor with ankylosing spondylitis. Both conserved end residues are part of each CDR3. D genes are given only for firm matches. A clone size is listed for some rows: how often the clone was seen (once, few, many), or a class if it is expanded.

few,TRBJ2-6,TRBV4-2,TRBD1,TGTGCCAGCAGCCAAGGGGACAGCTCTGGGGCCAACGTCCTGACTTTC,CASSQGDSSGANVLTF
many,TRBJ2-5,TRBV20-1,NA,TGCAGTGCTAGAGTCGGGTACCAAGAGACCCAGTACTTC,CSARVGYQETQYF
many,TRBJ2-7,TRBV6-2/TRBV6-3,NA,TGTGCCAGCAGTTACCGGGACTTTCCAGCCCCCTACGAGCAGTACTTC,CASSYRDFPAPYEQYF
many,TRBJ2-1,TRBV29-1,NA,TGCAGCGTCTCAATGTTCAATGAGCAGTTCTTC,CSVSMFNEQFF
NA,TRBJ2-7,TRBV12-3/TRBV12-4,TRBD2,TGTGCCAGCAGTTTTTTACTAGCGGGAGCCCACGAGCAGTACTTC,CASSFLLAGAHEQYF
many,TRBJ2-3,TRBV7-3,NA,TGTGCCAGCAGCCTTACAATCGATATGGCGCAGTATTTT,CASSLTIDMAQYF
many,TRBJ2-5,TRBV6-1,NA,TGTGCCAGCAGTGTTCAGTACCAAGAGACCCAGTACTTC,CASSVQYQETQYF
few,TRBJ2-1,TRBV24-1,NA,TGTGCCACCAGTGCCTTAGGGGCGATCGAGCAGTTCTTC,CATSALGAIEQFF
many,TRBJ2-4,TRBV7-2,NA,TGTGCCAGCAGCTTAGGTGCAAAACTAGCCAAAAACATTCAGTACTTC,CASSLGAKLAKNIQYF
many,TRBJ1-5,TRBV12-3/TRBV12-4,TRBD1,TGTGCCAGCAGTCCCGGACAGGGAGGACAGCCCCAGCATTTT,CASSPGQGGQPQHF
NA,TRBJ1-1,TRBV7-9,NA,TGTGCCAGCAGCACCCTGGCTGTGGCTTTCTTT,CASSTLAVAFF
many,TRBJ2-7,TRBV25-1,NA,TGTGCCAGCCTTGGGGCGAACCCCCCCTACGAGCAGTACTTC,CASLGANPPYEQYF
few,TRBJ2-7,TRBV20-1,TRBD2,TGCAGTGCTAGAGATCTAAAAGCGGGAGGGTACGAGCAGTACTTC,CSARDLKAGGYEQYF
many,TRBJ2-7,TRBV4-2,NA,TGTGCCAGCAGCCAAGAGGACTCTCCGCCCTACGAGCAGTACTTC,CASSQEDSPPYEQYF
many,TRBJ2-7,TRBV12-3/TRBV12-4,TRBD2,TGTGCCAGCAGTTTCGGGCGGGAGAGGACGTTCGAGCAGTACTTC,CASSFGRERTFEQYF
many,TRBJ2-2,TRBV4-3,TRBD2,TGCGCCAGCAGTCGGAATAGCGGGCCCTCGAGCACCGGGGAGCTGTTTTTT,CASSRNSGPSSTGELFF
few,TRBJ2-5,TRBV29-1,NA,TGCAGCACCCCAGGCACGCCTGGGACCCAGTACTTC,CSTPGTPGTQYF
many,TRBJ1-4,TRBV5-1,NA,TGCGCCAGCAGCACCTTCGGAGCTTCTAATGAAAAACTGTTTTTT,CASSTFGASNEKLFF
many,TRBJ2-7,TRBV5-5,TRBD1,TGTGCCAGCAGCTCCGGGGGGACAGGGTCCTACGAGCAGTACTTC,CASSSGGTGSYEQYF
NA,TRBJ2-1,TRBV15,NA,TGTGCCACCAGCCTCGGACAGCTACCCTACAATGAGCAGTTCTTC,CATSLGQLPYNEQFF
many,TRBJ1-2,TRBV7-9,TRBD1,TGTGCCAGCAGCGTCCAGGGGGCGCGAGTCTATGGCTACACCTTC,CASSVQGARVYGYTF
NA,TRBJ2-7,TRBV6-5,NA,TGTGCCAGCAGTTACGGTCCAGGGTCCTACGAGCAGTACTTC,CASSYGPGSYEQYF
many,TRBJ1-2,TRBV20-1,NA,TGCAGTGCTAGCCGGGGGGAAAACTATGGCTACACCTTC,CSASRGENYGYTF
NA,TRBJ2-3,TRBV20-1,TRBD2,TGCTGTGTCCCCGGCGGACTAGCGGGAGGTAGGGCAGATACGCAGTATTTT,CCVPGGLAGGRADTQYF
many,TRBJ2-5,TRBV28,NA,TGTGCCAGCAGTCGCAATTGGGAGCAAGAGACCCAGTACTTC,CASSRNWEQETQYF
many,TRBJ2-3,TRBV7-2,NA,TGTGCCAGCAGCTTTAGCCCCTCCACAGATACGCAGTATTTT,CASSFSPSTDTQYF